Listed below are T cell receptor beta chains from one sample, sequenced in a study of T cells in Graves' hyperthyroidism and ophthalmopathy. TCRdb reprocessed the multiplex PCR reads with MiXCR, giving one entry per CDR3 protein. The repertoire includes about 600,000 distinct CDR3 sequences, roughly 15% of them detected once, and around 13% sits in the top ten. Sequencing input: blood. The origin of the receptors is a woman aged 50 to 60 with Graves' ophthalmopathy. CDR3s include the opening cysteine and the closing phenylalanine or tryptophan. Rows may omit the clone size; those that give it use once, few, many or a size class.

CDR3	J	size	V
CASLQDRANTEAFF	TRBJ1-1	few	TRBV6-1
CASSIRAGQGLQETQYF	TRBJ2-5	many	TRBV19
CASSLYGTGAGGYTF	TRBJ1-2	many	TRBV5-1
CASRPTGKMNTEAFF	TRBJ1-1	-	TRBV19
CAIGLAGGNEQFF	TRBJ2-1	few	TRBV10-3
CATSSPSAGGYNEQFF	TRBJ2-1	many	TRBV15
CASSYSIGDGQPQHF	TRBJ1-5	-	TRBV6-2/TRBV6-3
CASSYSRDSWTEAFF	TRBJ1-1	many	TRBV6-2/TRBV6-3
CASSLVKTQGGQETQYF	TRBJ2-5	many	TRBV5-1
CASSQGAIEQYF	TRBJ2-7	few	TRBV6-2/TRBV6-3
CASSSATGTGVANTGELFF	TRBJ2-2	-	TRBV7-6
CASSGPGLAGSGELFF	TRBJ2-2	-	TRBV6-1
CASSLGLAGYEQFF	TRBJ2-1	many	TRBV7-3
CASSLSGRVGNEQFF	TRBJ2-1	many	TRBV7-3
CASSPGTGANTEAFF	TRBJ1-1	many	TRBV3-1
CASHPNRDLAAFF	TRBJ1-1	many	TRBV18
CASSSGAGVIDTQYF	TRBJ2-3	many	TRBV7-3
CASLGLAGKYNEQFF	TRBJ2-1	many	TRBV18
CASSLSGTSGFEQYF	TRBJ2-7	many	TRBV28
CASSHATRSQTYEQYF	TRBJ2-7	many	TRBV7-9
CASSTFWTSGRGADTQYF	TRBJ2-3	-	TRBV11-3
CSARVGGTQYF	TRBJ2-3	many	TRBV20-1
CSAQDSVVKDEQFF	TRBJ2-1	few	TRBV20-1
CSVDLGATGELFF	TRBJ2-2	many	TRBV29-1
CASSDPGGPTYEQYF	TRBJ2-7	many	TRBV10-2
CASSYWANTEAFF	TRBJ1-1	many	TRBV6-5
CASSPGTGGLEQFF	TRBJ2-1	-	TRBV28
CASSPRRVWDTEAFF	TRBJ1-1	many	TRBV18
CASSQEPPGEGNEQFF	TRBJ2-1	-	TRBV4-3
CASSLPGGGAFF	TRBJ1-1	many	TRBV7-2
CSANLDRVYNEQFF	TRBJ2-1	many	TRBV20-1
CASSPGTGNSGGYEQYF	TRBJ2-7	many	TRBV12-3/TRBV12-4
CASSLSVGLAGETDYEQYF	TRBJ2-7	many	TRBV27
CASSYSQTIEKLFF	TRBJ1-4	-	TRBV6-5
CASSLGTPGTGVTYGYTF	TRBJ1-2	-	TRBV13
CASSVGVGYEQYF	TRBJ2-7	many	TRBV2
CSAREGRLAGVLHNEQFF	TRBJ2-1	many	TRBV20-1
CASSVPGEGAGDTQYF	TRBJ2-3	-	TRBV2
CASTRDRGRLEQYF	TRBJ2-7	few	TRBV6-2/TRBV6-3
CASSPTGSNSPLHF	TRBJ1-6	many	TRBV7-3
CASSGARRGLNTGELFF	TRBJ2-2	few	TRBV7-9
CASSQPGRRLYNEQFF	TRBJ2-1	many	TRBV28
CASSLGPLGDNTEAFF	TRBJ1-1	many	TRBV28
CAWSVGTGREKLFF	TRBJ1-4	many	TRBV30
CASSSRTGAPQETQYF	TRBJ2-5	many	TRBV7-2
CASSHLGSGRYEQYF	TRBJ2-7	many	TRBV3-1
CASSRSRPAEAFF	TRBJ1-1	few	TRBV4-1
CASSVGGARETQYF	TRBJ2-5	few	TRBV9
CASSSGTGGNTGELFF	TRBJ2-2	many	TRBV27
CASSFYGGTTEAFF	TRBJ1-1	many	TRBV12-3/TRBV12-4
CATNFAFSATEAFF	TRBJ1-1	-	TRBV15
CASGLAGVNTGELFF	TRBJ2-2	many	TRBV28
CASSPGLAGGPDTGELFF	TRBJ2-2	-	TRBV5-1
CATASGGTNTGELFF	TRBJ2-2	few	TRBV24-1